This TCR beta chain was observed in a study of blood T cells in healthy people across ages. Concerning this clonotype itself: With a much larger clone just one base away, this may be a read error.

A sample-barcoded 5' primer and a J-beta primer mix were used in a second PCR of about 7 to 12 cycles. Every molecule of cDNA carried a tag from a template-switch adaptor with 12 random nucleotides. One entry per CDR3 protein, called by TCRdb with MiXCR from the 5' RACE reads. The sample shows 1.5 million to 2 million distinct CDR3 sequences, 25% to 30% of them seen only once. Total RNA was extracted at no less than 6 micrograms per sample. The germline V and J ends were trimmed by 2 bases and 3 bases, with 9 bases remaining between them. CDR1 DFQATT and CDR2 SNEGSKA come from the germline V gene (reference sequence). There are 13 residues in the CDR3.

The sequenced sample consisted of blood. The chain joins TRBV20-1 to TRBJ2-3; D is uncertain. This clonotype originated in a woman in her 30s in good health. CDR3 coding DNA: TGCAGTGCTAGAAAGGTGGGTACAGATACGCAGTATTTT. Protein: CSARKVGTDTQYF.